These 26 T cell receptor beta chains originate from one sample sequenced in a study of T cell changes during pregnancy in multiple sclerosis. Clones were read by immunoSEQ multiplex PCR, and TCRdb kept only the in-frame ones, dropping some. The repertoire consists of about 69,000 clones, with approximately 91% occurring once and the leading ten covering 1.4%. Source: peripheral blood, taken in the third trimester of pregnancy. These receptor sequences come from a female donor with multiple sclerosis, enrolled in a pregnancy study.

This clone was seen once. The V call is TRBV5-6, the J call TRBJ2-6; D is perhaps TRBD1 (6 bases). With 2 bases removed from V and 0 bases from J, the gap between germline ends came to 9 bases. Germline V CDR1 and CDR2: SGHDT, YYEEEE. The length of the CDR3 is 16 residues. The CDR3 bases are TGTGCCAGCAGCTTCAGGGGAGTCTCTGGGGCCAACGTCCTGACTTTC. Protein product: CASSFRGVSGANVLTF.

The genes are TRBV5-1 and TRBJ1-4, with 7 bases aligning to TRBD1. With V trimmed by 4 bases and J by 8 bases, 2 bases remained unmatched. Germline values: CDR1 SGHRS, CDR2 YFSETQ. The CDR3 contains 12 residues. The CDR3 here is CASSGQAEKLFF. DNA for the CDR3: TGCGCCAGCAGCGGACAGGCGGAAAAACTGTTTTTT.

The rearrangement links TRBV7-2 to TRBJ2-5; 7 bases are a match to TRBD1. This CDR3 region has 14 residues. Germline CDR1 and CDR2: SGHTA and FQGNSA. Trimming at V came to 6 bases and at J to 1 base, leaving 5 bases not matched to a gene. The CDR3 DNA follows: TGTGCCAGCAGTTTGTACAGGGGCCAAGAGACCCAGTACTTC. Residues: CASSLYRGQETQYF.

The CDR3 loop is CASSQDDLAGGRWNEQFF. The DNA for the CDR3 is TGCGCCAGCAGCCAAGATGATCTCGCAGGGGGGCGATGGAATGAGCAGTTCTTC. The gene calls are TRBV4-3 and TRBJ2-1; a weak D match, TRBD1 (7 bases). V dropped 0 bases and J dropped 7 bases, with 22 bases sitting between them. There are 18 residues in the CDR3. Germline-derived CDR1 and CDR2 are LGHNA and YSLEER.

The rearrangement uses TRBV29-1 and TRBJ2-5, with D possibly TRBD2 on 5 matching bases. Germline V gene lookup returns CDR1 SQVTM and CDR2 ANQGSEA. Deletions cut 6 bases from V and 5 bases from J, with 19 bases between. CDR3 size: 14 residues. For the CDR3, the DNA is TGCAGCGTGACCCCGAATAGCGAGGGCGAGACCCAGTACTTC. Protein product: CSVTPNSEGETQYF.

The V and J genes are TRBV6-6 and TRBJ1-5; D unresolved. The ends were cut back, 2 bases at V and 6 bases at J, with 11 bases in the middle. This CDR3 is 14 amino acids long. In germline, CDR1 is MNHNY, CDR2 SVGAGI (reference sequence). CDR3: CASSYPKRSQPQHF. The CDR3 DNA reads TGTGCCAGCAGTTACCCGAAGAGAAGTCAGCCCCAGCATTTT.

This clone occurred once. The chain couples TRBV5-1 to TRBJ2-5; D is unresolved. The germline CDR1 and CDR2 sequences are SGHRS and YFSETQ. The V end was cut by 4 bases, the J end by 1 base, with 5 bases between. This CDR3 spans 12 amino acids. DNA for the CDR3: TGCGCCAGCAGCCAGTCCCAAGAGACCCAGTACTTC. Translated: CASSQSQETQYF.

The rearrangement links TRBV18 to TRBJ2-7; 8 nucleotides agree with TRBD2. J was trimmed by 5 bases and V by 5 bases; bases with no gene match: 11. Germline assignment: CDR1 KGHSH and CDR2 LQKENI. The CDR3 consists of 15 residues. Here the CDR3 DNA reads TGTGCCAGCTCAATAACGACGGGGGGGCAGAACGAGCAGTACTTC. It specifies CASSITTGGQNEQYF. Full variable domain (outside the CDR3, taken from reference TRBV18 and TRBJ2-7): NAGVMQNPRHLVRRRGQEARLRCSPMKGHSHVYWYRQLPEEGLKFMVYLQKENIIDESGMPKERFSAEFPKEGPSILRIQQVVRGDSAAYFCASSITTGGQNEQYFGPGTRLTVT.

This chain joins TRBV6-1 and TRBJ1-1, with D uncertain. Per the germline V gene, CDR1 is MNHNS and CDR2 is SASEGT. The V end was cut by 3 bases, the J end by 3 bases, with 17 bases between. There are 16 residues in the CDR3. The chain's CDR3 is CASSDSGRLIDTEAFF. CDR3 coding DNA: TGTGCCAGCAGTGATTCGGGGAGGTTGATAGACACTGAAGCTTTCTTT.

A note on this clone: Other DNA sequences of this sample code for an identical CDR3. The chain uses TRBV6-1 and TRBJ2-1; TRBD2 matches at 9 bases. Germline assignment: CDR1 MNHNS and CDR2 SASEGT. After removal of 0 bases from V and 3 bases from J, the junction contained 0 bases not matched to a gene. The CDR3 is 15 residues long. In DNA form, the CDR3 reads TGTGCCAGCAGTGAAGCTAGCGGGGGCTACAATGAGCAGTTCTTC. Its translation is CASSEASGGYNEQFF.

J is TRBJ1-2 and V is TRBV5-5, with a possible D match to TRBD1 (5 bases). The CDR3 is 15 residues long. Trimming took off 2 bases at V and 0 bases at J, with 11 bases between the two ends. The germline gives CDR1 SGHKS, CDR2 YYEKEE (reference sequence). The CDR3: CASSFRGGANYGYTF. CDR3 bases: TGTGCCAGCAGCTTCCGGGGCGGGGCTAACTATGGCTACACCTTC.

The chain couples TRBV7-8 to TRBJ2-5; maybe TRBD2 (5 bases). Trimming removed 5 bases at V and 2 bases at J, with 12 bases between. Germline values: CDR1 SGHVS, CDR2 FQNEAQ. The CDR3 is made up of 14 amino acids. The CDR3 loop reads CASSVHRDQETQYF. For the CDR3, the DNA is TGTGCCAGCAGCGTGCACCGGGATCAAGAGACCCAGTACTTC.

The chain uses TRBV18 and TRBJ1-1; D gene uncertain. The CDR3 spans 14 residues. V was trimmed by 2 bases and J by 0 bases, leaving 7 bases between them. CDR1 and CDR2 from the germline V gene are KGHSH and LQKENI. CDR3 DNA sequence: TGTGCCAGCTCACCATCGGGAGTGAACACTGAAGCTTTCTTT. Translated: CASSPSGVNTEAFF.

This clone occurred a few times. The rearrangement uses TRBV10-1 and TRBJ1-1; 7 nucleotides line up with TRBD1. CDR1 is WNHNN and CDR2 is SYGVQD in the germline V gene (reference sequence). V was pared by 4 bases and J by 1 base, with 9 bases of the junction left unmatched. The CDR3 extends over 16 amino acids. The CDR3 region has the DNA TGCGCCAGCAGTGGTGGGACAGCGCGTGGGAACACTGAAGCTTTCTTT. This encodes CASSGGTARGNTEAFF.

The genes are TRBV5-8 and TRBJ1-1, with unresolved D. V shed 4 bases and J shed 2 bases, with 9 bases lying between them. The CDR3 contains 13 residues. The V gene's germline CDR1 is SGHTS and CDR2 YDEGEE. CDR3: CASSRGLNTEAFF. In DNA, the CDR3 is TGTGCCAGCAGCCGCGGACTCAACACTGAAGCTTTCTTT.

In its sample, this clone was seen once. The chain uses TRBV2 and TRBJ1-3; TRBD1 matches 8 bases. The CDR3 sequence is 13 residues long. Trimming took 7 bases from V and 4 from J; bases not matched to a gene: 3. Germline V gives CDR1 SNHLY, CDR2 FYNNEI. CDR3 in DNA: TGTGCCAGCACCAGGGGGCCCGGAAACACCATATATTTT. It codes for CASTRGPGNTIYF.

The chain couples TRBV28 to TRBJ1-2; D may be TRBD1 (5 bases). The germline gives CDR1 MDHEN, CDR2 SYDVKM. V was trimmed by 11 bases and J by 4 bases, leaving 14 bases between them. The CDR3 runs 12 residues. As DNA, the CDR3 is TGTGCCTCACAGGCGCCCGGCTATGGCTACACCTTC. It is translated as CASQAPGYGYTF.

This rearrangement joins TRBV7-2 to TRBJ2-1, with 7 bases matching TRBD1. The V gene's germline CDR1 is SGHTA and CDR2 FQGNSA. Germline trimming cut 5 bases from V and 0 bases from J; bases unmatched to any gene: 7. This CDR3 has 16 residues. Written as DNA, the CDR3 is TGTGCCAGCAGCCCCACCCGGGACAGCTCCTACAATGAGCAGTTCTTC. This gives the protein CASSPTRDSSYNEQFF.

The rearrangement uses TRBV28 and TRBJ2-3, with 7 bases aligning to TRBD2. V was clipped by 4 bases and J by 5 bases; unmatched bases: 3. The CDR3 consists of 13 residues. The germline V gene has CDR1 MDHEN and CDR2 SYDVKM. DNA of the CDR3: TGTGCCAGCAGTTCTAGCGGTAGAGATACGCAGTATTTT. Its protein is CASSSSGRDTQYF.

This chain links TRBV5-4 with TRBJ2-5, with 13 bases aligning to TRBD2. From germline, CDR1 is SGHNT and CDR2 YYREEE (reference sequence). The CDR3 is made up of 16 amino acids. After removal of 4 bases from V and 3 bases from J, the junction contained 6 bases not matched to a gene. CDR3 in DNA: TGTGCCAGCAGCACAGGACTAGCGGGGGCCGAAGAGACCCAGTACTTC. It yields the protein CASSTGLAGAEETQYF.

The chain links TRBV4-3 to TRBJ2-2, with D possibly matching TRBD1 (6 bases). The CDR3 contains 14 residues. Germline CDR1 and CDR2: LGHNA and YSLEER. V was shortened by 5 bases and J by 4 bases, with 11 bases between the two germline ends. CDR3: CASSTLGGTGELFF. CDR3 nucleotides: TGCGCCAGCAGCACCCTAGGGGGCACCGGGGAGCTGTTTTTT.

The chain links TRBV2 to TRBJ2-1; D gene unclear. In germline, CDR1 is SNHLY, CDR2 FYNNEI. The CDR3 consists of 14 residues. Deletions cut 6 bases from V and 9 bases from J, with 18 bases between. This CDR3 reads CASRLSESRGEQFF. CDR3 DNA sequence: TGTGCCAGCAGATTATCGGAAAGCCGAGGTGAGCAGTTCTTC. The complete variable domain, with remaining parts taken from reference TRBV2 and TRBJ2-1, reads EPEVTQTPSHQVTQMGQEVILRCVPISNHLYFYWYRQILGQKVEFLVSFYNNEISEKSEIFDDQFSVERPDGSNFTLKIRSTKLEDSAMYFCASRLSESRGEQFFGPGTRLTVL.

The rearrangement links TRBV5-1 to TRBJ2-3, with 9 bases aligning to TRBD1. V dropped 0 bases and J dropped 2; count of bases not matched to a gene: 1. The germline V gene has CDR1 SGHRS and CDR2 YFSETQ. The CDR3 is 15 amino acids. CDR3 loop: CASSLGDRDTDTQYF. The DNA of the CDR3 is TGCGCCAGCAGCTTGGGGGACAGGGACACAGATACGCAGTATTTT. Using reference TRBV5-1 and TRBJ2-3 for the parts outside the CDR3, the full variable domain is KAGVTQTPRYLIKTRGQQVTLSCSPISGHRSVSWYQQTPGQGLQFLFEYFSETQRNKGNFPGRFSGRQFSNSRSEMNVSTLELGDSALYLCASSLGDRDTDTQYFGPGTRLTVL.

This rearrangement joins TRBV19 to TRBJ1-1; D is ambiguous. Germline CDR1 reads LNHDA; CDR2 reads SQIVND (reference sequence). The length of the CDR3 is 12 residues. The ends were cut back, 4 bases at V and 4 bases at J, with 7 bases in the middle. This chain's CDR3 is CASSTDFTEAFF. The CDR3 DNA follows: TGTGCCAGTAGTACCGACTTCACTGAAGCTTTCTTT.

The chain uses TRBV4-1 and TRBJ2-3; possible D gene TRBD1, 6 bases. The CDR3 is 16 amino acids. V lost 4 bases and J lost 6, with 20 bases in between. Germline assignment: CDR1 MGHRA and CDR2 YSYEKL. CDR3: CASSLQTGYKADTQYF. Here the CDR3 DNA reads TGCGCCAGCAGCCTCCAGACAGGTTACAAGGCCGATACGCAGTATTTT.

This rearrangement joins TRBV7-2 to TRBJ2-6, with D tentatively TRBD1 (5 bases). The CDR3 is 17 residues long. From germline, CDR1 is SGHTA and CDR2 FQGNSA. V was cut by 0 bases and J by 0 bases, with 9 bases left in between. The CDR3 sequence: CASSLAGANSGANVLTF. As DNA, the CDR3 is TGTGCCAGCAGCTTAGCAGGGGCCAACTCTGGGGCCAACGTCCTGACTTTC.